This T cell receptor beta chain was profiled in a study of shared clonotypes between healthy human individuals. Study information: The plates for each donor numbered three CD4 naive, three CD4 memory, two CD8 naive and one CD8 memory. Findings and caveats of the study: With several donors compared, 4.5% to 6.5% of naive CD4 clonotypes were shared. Lower generation probabilities were found for non-shared clonotypes than for those shared by all four donors.

Assay used: immunoSEQ multiplex PCR; TCRdb lists only in-frame clones, some missing. The sample lists 2 million to 2.5 million clones, just over 90% occurring once. Trimming removed 7 bases at V and 0 bases at J, with 21 bases between. CDR3 length: 17 residues. Per germline, CDR1 SQVTM and CDR2 ANQGSEA. Note on this clone: The target antigen is unknown.

This TCR was recovered from a man between 18 and 35 years old in good health. Some clones in this sample may be carry-over from other donors' samples. Sample: naive CD4+ T cells from PBMCs. Subset described: CD45RA+ positively selected. The chain employs TRBV29-1 and TRBJ2-2, with a tentative D call TRBD2 (5 bases). The CDR3 DNA reads as TGCAGCGCCGTCGGGCTACGAGCGGAGTCGAACACCGGGGAGCTGTTTTTT. Amino acids: CSAVGLRAESNTGELFF.